Listed here are 8 T cell receptor beta chains from one sample, sequenced in a study of blood T cell repertoires in COVID-19. Sequenced by immunoSEQ multiplex PCR; TCRdb stores in-frame clones only, minus some. The repertoire includes fewer than 150,000 clones, around 83% of them detected once, and about 3.6% sits in the top ten. The material sequenced was peripheral blood. These receptors came from a man between 40 and 49 years old with acute or convalescent COVID-19.

V gene TRBV5-1 combines with J gene TRBJ1-2; TRBD1 matches 7 bases. The CDR3 is 14 residues long. The ends lost 4 bases at V and 4 bases at J; junction bases unmatched: 7. Germline V gene data show CDR1 as SGHRS and CDR2 as YFSETQ. The chain's CDR3 is CASSPETGPYGYTF. CDR3 bases: TGCGCCAGCAGCCCAGAGACAGGGCCCTATGGCTACACCTTC. Based on the CDR3 plus reference TRBV5-1 and TRBJ1-2, the full variable domain is KAGVTQTPRYLIKTRGQQVTLSCSPISGHRSVSWYQQTPGQGLQFLFEYFSETQRNKGNFPGRFSGRQFSNSRSEMNVSTLELGDSALYLCASSPETGPYGYTFGSGTRLTVV.

V is TRBV13 and J is TRBJ2-3; TRBD2 aligns across 9 bases. The CDR3 spans 17 residues. CDR1 and CDR2 (germline): PRHDT, FYEKMQ (reference sequence). V shed 7 bases, J shed 4 bases, and the junction held 15 bases outside the gene matches. The CDR3 DNA follows: TGTGCCAGCACCCAGCGGCTAGGCGGGGGGGCCGCAGATACGCAGTATTTT. The encoded protein is CASTQRLGGGAADTQYF.

The chain recombines TRBV6-6 with TRBJ2-7; 7 bases align to TRBD1. This CDR3 spans 12 amino acids. Looked up from germline, CDR1 is MNHNY and CDR2 is SVGAGI (reference sequence). With 10 bases clipped from V and 2 bases from J, the junction kept 5 bases outside the gene matches. CDR3 in amino acids: CATWTGAYEQYF. CDR3 bases: TGTGCCACCTGGACAGGTGCCTACGAGCAGTACTTC.

The chain combines TRBV7-9 with TRBJ1-3; TRBD1 matches at 7 bases. Germline trimming cut 1 base from V and 5 bases from J; bases unmatched to any gene: 5. Germline loops: CDR1 SEHNR, CDR2 FQNEAQ (reference sequence). The CDR3 has 15 residues. Here the CDR3 reads CASSLDGTERNTIYF. In nucleotides, the CDR3 is TGTGCCAGCAGCTTAGATGGGACAGAAAGAAACACCATATATTTT.

The chain recombines TRBV7-3 with TRBJ1-1; D may be TRBD1 (5 bases). The germline gives CDR1 SGHTA, CDR2 FQGTGA. The CDR3 runs 12 residues. Trimming shortened V by 2 bases and J by 10 bases, and 11 bases separated the two germline ends. CDR3 region: CASSLGADRAFF. The CDR3 region has the DNA TGTGCCAGCAGCTTAGGGGCGGATAGAGCTTTCTTT.

This clone showed up just once. This chain links TRBV9 with TRBJ2-3; 10 bases align to TRBD2. Losses at the gene ends were 2 bases for V and 3 bases for J; bases not matched to a gene: 3. Germline CDR1 reads SGDLS; CDR2 reads YYNGEE. CDR3 length equals 15 residues. The CDR3 nucleotides read TGTGCCAGCAGCGTGCAGCGGGGGGGTACAGATACGCAGTATTTT. It yields the protein CASSVQRGGTDTQYF.

Only a few counts were recorded for this clone. The J gene is TRBJ2-7, the V gene TRBV25-1; 8 nucleotides line up with TRBD1. CDR3 length: 14 amino acids. The V gene's germline CDR1 is MGHDK and CDR2 SYGVNS. V lost 8 bases and J lost 7; bases outside the gene matches: 13. The CDR3 coding sequence is TGTGCCAGCTCCTCCGCCCTGACAGGGGATGAGCAGTACTTC. This gives the protein CASSSALTGDEQYF.

The chain combines TRBV19 with TRBJ1-1, with D possibly matching TRBD1 (6 bases). The CDR3 spans 12 residues. Germline V lookup: CDR1 LNHDA, CDR2 SQIVND (reference sequence). The germline V and J ends were trimmed by 7 bases and 7 bases, with 13 bases remaining between them. The CDR3 region has the DNA TGTGCCAGTACAGACAGGAGCCATGAAGCTTTCTTT. Translated, it gives CASTDRSHEAFF.